A selection of T cell receptor beta chains follows, all from one sample in a study of vaccination effects on CD4 cells after COVID-19. Libraries were prepared by immunoSEQ multiplex PCR; TCRdb keeps only in-frame clonotypes and omits some of them. The sample contains approximately 70,000 clones, roughly four fifths of which appear only once. No antigen has been assigned to these receptors. The sequenced sample was CD4+ T cells from PBMCs cultured with HCoV-229E spike peptides, obtained after COVID-19 vaccination. All receptors derive from a human donor who received a COVID-19 vaccine. Each CDR3 is given with its conserved first and last residue. Each record gives: J gene, D gene, V gene, CDR3 protein. A D gene is named only where the DNA matches it firmly.

j_gene: TRBJ2-1; d_gene: .; v_gene: TRBV3-1/TRBV3-2; CDR3aa: CASSQEGYNEQFF
j_gene: TRBJ1-5; d_gene: TRBD1; v_gene: TRBV7-2; CDR3aa: CASSKTGAANQPQHF
j_gene: TRBJ1-1; d_gene: .; v_gene: TRBV5-1; CDR3aa: CASSFGDGNTEAFF
j_gene: TRBJ1-2; d_gene: .; v_gene: TRBV4-1; CDR3aa: CASSQLHREPGYTF
j_gene: TRBJ2-2; d_gene: .; v_gene: TRBV7-3; CDR3aa: CASSLTGNAGELFF
j_gene: TRBJ2-5; d_gene: TRBD1; v_gene: TRBV7-6; CDR3aa: CASSLKGQGAETQYF
j_gene: TRBJ2-2; d_gene: .; v_gene: TRBV7-2; CDR3aa: CASSVTGTGELFF
j_gene: TRBJ2-5; d_gene: .; v_gene: TRBV7-3; CDR3aa: CASSLDSASGETQYF
j_gene: TRBJ1-1; d_gene: .; v_gene: TRBV18; CDR3aa: CASSPPIGNTEAFF
j_gene: TRBJ2-3; d_gene: .; v_gene: TRBV5-1; CDR3aa: CASATGRRTDTQYF
j_gene: TRBJ2-2; d_gene: TRBD2; v_gene: TRBV6-2/TRBV6-3; CDR3aa: CASSYPLAGGTGELFF
j_gene: TRBJ1-2; d_gene: TRBD1; v_gene: TRBV2; CDR3aa: CASSEWWDRGGYTF
j_gene: TRBJ2-3; d_gene: .; v_gene: TRBV24-1; CDR3aa: CATSLDGTDTQYF
j_gene: TRBJ2-3; d_gene: .; v_gene: TRBV7-3; CDR3aa: CASSQGTSRGADTQYF
j_gene: TRBJ2-5; d_gene: .; v_gene: TRBV2; CDR3aa: CASMEGTYQETQYF
j_gene: TRBJ2-1; d_gene: .; v_gene: TRBV28; CDR3aa: CASRGGGAVHEQFF
j_gene: TRBJ2-1; d_gene: .; v_gene: TRBV19; CDR3aa: CASSIEGTSYNEQFF
j_gene: TRBJ2-5; d_gene: .; v_gene: TRBV15; CDR3aa: CATSRDSGTVQETQYF
j_gene: TRBJ2-5; d_gene: .; v_gene: TRBV5-1; CDR3aa: CASSSRSGGQETQYF
j_gene: TRBJ1-6; d_gene: TRBD1; v_gene: TRBV5-6; CDR3aa: CASSLRQGRIYNSPLHF
j_gene: TRBJ1-5; d_gene: TRBD1; v_gene: TRBV11-2; CDR3aa: CASSPDRGSNQPQHF
j_gene: TRBJ1-4; d_gene: .; v_gene: TRBV3-1/TRBV3-2; CDR3aa: CASSQGSGNEKLFF
j_gene: TRBJ2-4; d_gene: .; v_gene: TRBV4-1; CDR3aa: CASSQDAGVKNIQYF
j_gene: TRBJ1-1; d_gene: .; v_gene: TRBV18; CDR3aa: CASSPTGTMNTEAFF
j_gene: TRBJ1-5; d_gene: .; v_gene: TRBV7-2; CDR3aa: CASSPTGLNQPQHF
j_gene: TRBJ2-5; d_gene: .; v_gene: TRBV29-1; CDR3aa: CSVGPLQETQYF
j_gene: TRBJ2-6; d_gene: .; v_gene: TRBV5-1; CDR3aa: CASSSPGPSTSGANVLTF
j_gene: TRBJ1-6; d_gene: .; v_gene: TRBV4-1; CDR3aa: CASSQEIALLTEGSPLHF
j_gene: TRBJ1-2; d_gene: .; v_gene: TRBV18; CDR3aa: CASSPGSGYTF
j_gene: TRBJ1-6; d_gene: .; v_gene: TRBV9; CDR3aa: CASSVVGDFLTPLHF
j_gene: TRBJ1-1; d_gene: .; v_gene: TRBV6-2/TRBV6-3; CDR3aa: CASSPLADLMNTEAFF
j_gene: TRBJ2-3; d_gene: .; v_gene: TRBV7-9; CDR3aa: CASSDTGSSADTQYF
j_gene: TRBJ2-4; d_gene: TRBD1; v_gene: TRBV6-5; CDR3aa: CASSYSRQGVKNIQYF
j_gene: TRBJ2-3; d_gene: TRBD1; v_gene: TRBV5-1; CDR3aa: CASSPIRQGDTDTQYF
j_gene: TRBJ1-4; d_gene: .; v_gene: TRBV2; CDR3aa: CASSGRGSGELFF